The sequence of this T cell receptor (beta chain) was determined in a study of Ad26.COV2.S vaccination and SARS-CoV-2 variants. Comments on this clone: Its antigen is as yet unknown.

V was pared by 5 bases and J by 5 bases, with 12 bases of the junction left unmatched. Germline-derived CDR1 and CDR2 are SGHAT and FQNNGV. This CDR3 contains 17 residues. Assay: immunoSEQ multiplex PCR; the TCRdb copy retains only in-frame clones and omits some. The data show about 220,000 clones, around 89% seen once. Treatment here: 15 to 20 received Ad26.COV2.S at low or high dose, single or two shots; about 5 received placebo; per-sample allocation not given. Samples were taken on day 63 after the first vaccine or placebo injection. Cohort 1b enrolled adults aged 18-55 years in Boston. Study-wide results and limits: Using TCR breadth and depth analyses may have led to underestimated total T cell responses.

The sequences come from peripheral blood, collected in a trial of Ad26.COV2.S vaccine versus placebo. This chain connects TRBV11-2 to TRBJ2-3, with TRBD2 matching over 11 bases. This clonotype was sampled from a person between 18 and 59 years old who received the Ad26.COV2.S COVID-19 vaccine or a placebo. The CDR3 spells CASSPRPTSGGRDTQYF. CDR3 bases: TGTGCCAGCAGCCCAAGACCAACTAGCGGGGGTAGAGATACGCAGTATTTT. Full variable domain (missing parts from reference TRBV11-2 and TRBJ2-3): EAGVAQSPRYKIIEKRQSVAFWCNPISGHATLYWYQQILGQGPKLLIQFQNNGVVDDSQLPKDRFSAERLKGVDSTLKIQPAKLEDSAVYLCASSPRPTSGGRDTQYFGPGTRLTVL.